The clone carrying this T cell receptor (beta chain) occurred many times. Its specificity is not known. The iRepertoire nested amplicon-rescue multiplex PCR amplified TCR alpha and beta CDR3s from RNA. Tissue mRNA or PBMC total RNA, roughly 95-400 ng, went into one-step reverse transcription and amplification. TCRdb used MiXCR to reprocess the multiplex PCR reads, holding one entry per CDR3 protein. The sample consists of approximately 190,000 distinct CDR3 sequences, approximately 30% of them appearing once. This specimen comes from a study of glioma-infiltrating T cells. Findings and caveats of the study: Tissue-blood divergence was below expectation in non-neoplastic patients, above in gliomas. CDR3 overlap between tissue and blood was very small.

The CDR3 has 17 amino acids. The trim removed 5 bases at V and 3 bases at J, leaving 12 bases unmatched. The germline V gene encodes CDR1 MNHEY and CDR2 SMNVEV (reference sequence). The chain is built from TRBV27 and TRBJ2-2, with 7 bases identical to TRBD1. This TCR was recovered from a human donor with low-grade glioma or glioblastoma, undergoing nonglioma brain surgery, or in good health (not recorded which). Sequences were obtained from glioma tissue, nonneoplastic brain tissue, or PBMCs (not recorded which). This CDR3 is CASSPHPRDSHTGELFF. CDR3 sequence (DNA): TGTGCCAGCAGTCCTCACCCCCGGGACAGCCACACCGGGGAGCTGTTTTTT.